What follows is one TCR beta chain and its context. Its specificity is unknown. This CDR3 has 13 residues. Germline lookup yields CDR1 GTSNPN and CDR2 SVGIG (reference sequence). These data originate in a study of cytomegalovirus exposure and HLA in healthy donors. General study results and limits: Overall, some 160 TCR beta chains were annotated as cytomegalovirus-associated. Among the CMV-associated chains, three were confirmed in vitro as specific for CMV antigens. Published work reported that the classifier diagnosed cytomegalovirus status with high specificity and sensitivity. Most TCR sequences proved rare, with some public TCRs found in many donors.

Here immunoSEQ multiplex PCR was the method, and the copy in TCRdb shows in-frame clones only, minus some. The sample holds some 150,000 clones, around 90% seen once. The specimen was PBMCs. The sequence derives from a man between 18 and 35 years old in good health and CMV-seronegative. The J gene is TRBJ2-3, the V gene TRBV30; the D gene is possibly TRBD2 (5 bases). The CDR3 bases are TGTGTGCTTGCCGGGCCGGGGACAGATACGCAGTATTTT. Its protein is CVLAGPGTDTQYF.